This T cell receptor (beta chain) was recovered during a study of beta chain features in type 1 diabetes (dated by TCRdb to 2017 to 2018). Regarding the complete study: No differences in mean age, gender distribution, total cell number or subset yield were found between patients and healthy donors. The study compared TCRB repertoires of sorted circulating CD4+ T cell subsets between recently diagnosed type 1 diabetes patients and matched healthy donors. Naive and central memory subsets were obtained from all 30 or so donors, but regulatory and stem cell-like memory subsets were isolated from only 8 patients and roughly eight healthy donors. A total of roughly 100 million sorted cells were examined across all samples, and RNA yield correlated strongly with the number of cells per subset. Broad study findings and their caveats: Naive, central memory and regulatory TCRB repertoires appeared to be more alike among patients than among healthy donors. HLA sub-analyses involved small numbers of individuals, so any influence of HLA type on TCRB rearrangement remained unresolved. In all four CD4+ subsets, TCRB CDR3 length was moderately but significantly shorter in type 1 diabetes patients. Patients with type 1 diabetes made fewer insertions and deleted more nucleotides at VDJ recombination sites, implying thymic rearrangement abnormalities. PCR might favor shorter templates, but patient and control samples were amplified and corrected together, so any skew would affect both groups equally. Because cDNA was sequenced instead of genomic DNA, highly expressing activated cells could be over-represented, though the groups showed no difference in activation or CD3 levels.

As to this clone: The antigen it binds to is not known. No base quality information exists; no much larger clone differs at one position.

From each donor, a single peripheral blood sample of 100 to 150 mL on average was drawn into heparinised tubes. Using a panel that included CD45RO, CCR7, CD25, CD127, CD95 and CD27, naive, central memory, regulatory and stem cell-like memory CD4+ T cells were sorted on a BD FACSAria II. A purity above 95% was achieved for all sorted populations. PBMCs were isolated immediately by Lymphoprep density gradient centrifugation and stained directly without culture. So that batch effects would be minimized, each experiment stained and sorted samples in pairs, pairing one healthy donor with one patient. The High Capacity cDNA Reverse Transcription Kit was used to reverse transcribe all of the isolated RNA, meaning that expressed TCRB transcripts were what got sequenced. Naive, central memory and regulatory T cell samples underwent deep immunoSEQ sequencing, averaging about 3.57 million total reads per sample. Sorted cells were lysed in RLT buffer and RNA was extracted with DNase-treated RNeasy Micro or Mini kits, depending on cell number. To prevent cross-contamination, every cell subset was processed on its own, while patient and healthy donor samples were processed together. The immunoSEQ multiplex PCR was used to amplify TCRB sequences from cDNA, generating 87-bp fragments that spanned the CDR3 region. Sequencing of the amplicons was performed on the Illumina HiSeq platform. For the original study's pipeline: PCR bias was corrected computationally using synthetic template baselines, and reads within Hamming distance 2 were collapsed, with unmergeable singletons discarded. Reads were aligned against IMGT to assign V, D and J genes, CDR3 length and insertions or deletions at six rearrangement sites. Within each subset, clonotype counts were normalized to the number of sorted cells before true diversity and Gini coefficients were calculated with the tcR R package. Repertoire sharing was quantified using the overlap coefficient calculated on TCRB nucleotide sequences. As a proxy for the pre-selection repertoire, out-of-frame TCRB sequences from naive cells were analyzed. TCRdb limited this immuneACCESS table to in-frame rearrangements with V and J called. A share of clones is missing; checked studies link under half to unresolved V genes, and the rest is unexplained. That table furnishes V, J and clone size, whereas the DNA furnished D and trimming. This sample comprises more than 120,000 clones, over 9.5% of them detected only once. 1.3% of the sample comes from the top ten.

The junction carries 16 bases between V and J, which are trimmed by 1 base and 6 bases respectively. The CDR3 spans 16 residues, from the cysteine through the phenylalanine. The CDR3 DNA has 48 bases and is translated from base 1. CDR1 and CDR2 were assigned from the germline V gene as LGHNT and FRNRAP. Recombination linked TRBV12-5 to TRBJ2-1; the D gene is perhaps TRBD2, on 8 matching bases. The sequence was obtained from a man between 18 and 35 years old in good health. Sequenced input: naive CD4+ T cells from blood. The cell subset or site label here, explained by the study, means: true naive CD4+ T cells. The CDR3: CASGLDRGGRRNEQFF. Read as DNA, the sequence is TGTGCTAGTGGTTTGGACAGGGGCGGGAGGCGCAATGAGCAGTTCTTC.